These T cell receptor beta chains were read from a single sample in a study of cytomegalovirus exposure and HLA in healthy donors. Some clones are missing from TCRdb's copy, which holds only in-frame ones; the method was immunoSEQ multiplex PCR. The sample has around 150,000 clones, around four fifths seen once. The material sequenced was PBMCs. The receptors stem from a male donor in good health and CMV-seronegative. The CDR3 runs from the conserved cysteine through the conserved F or W. The D gene is left open where the match is weak. A row's size may be missing; if present it is once, few, many or a size class.

TRBJ2-3,14,TRBV6-6,NA,TRBD1,TGTGCCAGCAGGAAACAGGGGGCCCCAGATACGCAGTATTTT,CASRKQGAPDTQYF
TRBJ2-1,12,TRBV13,NA,NA,TGTGCCAGCAGCTCCACCTACAATGAGCAGTTCTTC,CASSSTYNEQFF
TRBJ1-1,13,TRBV6-1,NA,NA,TGTGCCATCCAAACAACAGTGAACACTGAAGCTTTCTTT,CAIQTTVNTEAFF
TRBJ2-1,14,TRBV30,NA,TRBD2,TGTGCCTGGAGGAGGAGCGGGGTACCAAGTGAGCAGTTCTTC,CAWRRSGVPSEQFF
TRBJ1-2,12,TRBV6-6,NA,TRBD1,TGTGCCAGCAGACTCGACAGGGCTGGCTACACCTTC,CASRLDRAGYTF
TRBJ1-2,13,TRBV6-5,NA,NA,TGTGCCAGCAGCTCCGGACAGACCGCTGGCTACACCTTC,CASSSGQTAGYTF
TRBJ2-3,17,TRBV4-2,NA,TRBD2,TGTGCCAGCAGCCAAGAGTTAGGAGCGGGAGGGACAGATACGCAGTATTTT,CASSQELGAGGTDTQYF
TRBJ2-7,15,TRBV7-2,NA,TRBD1,TGTGCCAGCAGCCCCACAGGACAGGACAAATACGAGCAGTACTTC,CASSPTGQDKYEQYF
TRBJ1-1,14,TRBV4-1,NA,TRBD1,TGCGCCAGCAGCCGCACGACAGGGGGCACTGAAGCTTTCTTT,CASSRTTGGTEAFF
TRBJ2-7,11,TRBV7-9,NA,NA,TGTGCCAGCAGCTTAGGTCGGGAGCAGTACTTC,CASSLGREQYF
TRBJ2-3,15,TRBV19,NA,TRBD1,TGTGCCAGTAGAGTGGGGACAGGGAGCACAGATACGCAGTATTTT,CASRVGTGSTDTQYF
TRBJ2-5,13,TRBV2,few,NA,TGTGCCAGCGGTGAGACTAGGAGTTTGTCCCAGTACTTC,CASGETRSLSQYF
TRBJ2-1,15,TRBV9,NA,TRBD1,TGTGCCAGCAGCGCCCGGACAGGGAGATACAATGAGCAGTTCTTC,CASSARTGRYNEQFF
TRBJ2-7,14,TRBV4-1,NA,TRBD1,TGCGCCAGCAGCCCCGGGGACAGGCAGCACGAGCAGTACTTC,CASSPGDRQHEQYF
TRBJ1-1,12,TRBV6-6,NA,NA,TGTGCCAGCAGTGAGAACGGGTTAGAAGCTTTCTTT,CASSENGLEAFF
TRBJ2-1,14,TRBV5-8,NA,NA,TGTGCCAGCAGCTTGGAGTGGTCGGGCAATGAGCAGTTCTTC,CASSLEWSGNEQFF
TRBJ1-6,18,TRBV18,NA,TRBD1,TGTGCCAGCTCACTCAGACAGGGCTATTCGGCCTATAATTCACCCCTCCACTTT,CASSLRQGYSAYNSPLHF
TRBJ2-1,16,TRBV4-1,NA,TRBD2,TGCGCCAGCAGCACCCCAACTAGCGGGGTGATGAATGAGCAGTTCTTC,CASSTPTSGVMNEQFF
TRBJ2-4,15,TRBV25-1,few,TRBD1,TGTGCCAGCAGTGACGGACAGGGGAGAAAAAACATTCAGTACTTC,CASSDGQGRKNIQYF
TRBJ1-1,13,TRBV6-6,NA,NA,TGTGCCAGCAGTTACAAGGGGCTAACTGAAGCTTTCTTT,CASSYKGLTEAFF
TRBJ1-2,13,TRBV28,NA,TRBD1,TGTGCCAGCAGTTCCGGACAGGGGAATGGCTACACCTTC,CASSSGQGNGYTF
TRBJ2-1,15,TRBV7-7,NA,TRBD2,TGTGCTAGCAGCTTAGGCGGGGGGGCCAACAATGAGCAGTTCTTC,CASSLGGGANNEQFF
TRBJ2-3,14,TRBV7-9,NA,NA,TGTGCCAGCAGCCCAGGGGGGTGGAGTGATACGCAGTATTTT,CASSPGGWSDTQYF
TRBJ2-3,18,TRBV28,NA,NA,TGTGCCAGCAGTACCTCCTTTGGTTTGCGGGGAAACACAGATACGCAGTATTTT,CASSTSFGLRGNTDTQYF
TRBJ1-1,12,TRBV9,few,NA,TGTGCCAGCAGCGGACTTAACACTGAAGCTTTCTTT,CASSGLNTEAFF
TRBJ1-5,15,TRBV9,NA,NA,TGTGCCAGCAGCGCCGGGTCCACGGGGGGGGAGCCCCAGCATTTT,CASSAGSTGGEPQHF
TRBJ1-2,15,TRBV19,NA,TRBD1,TGTGCCAGTAGAAGGGGGCGCGAGGTAACGGGTGGCTACACCTTC,CASRRGREVTGGYTF
TRBJ1-2,15,TRBV9,NA,NA,TGTGCCAGCAGCGTAGAGGCGGGGACCTACTATGGCTACACCTTC,CASSVEAGTYYGYTF
TRBJ2-5,15,TRBV7-2,once,TRBD2,TGTGCCAGCAGCTCGGGACTAGCGGGGCAAGAGACCCAGTACTTC,CASSSGLAGQETQYF
TRBJ2-1,15,TRBV11-2,NA,NA,TGTGCCAGCAGCTTAGGACAGTTTAACTACAATGAGCAGTTCTTC,CASSLGQFNYNEQFF
TRBJ2-5,15,TRBV4-2,NA,TRBD2,TGTGCCAGCAGCCAAGATCGGGAGGGCCAAGAGACCCAGTACTTC,CASSQDREGQETQYF
TRBJ2-1,12,TRBV4-3,NA,NA,TGCGCCAGCAGCCAAGATTCAAATGAGCAGTTCTTC,CASSQDSNEQFF
TRBJ2-4,17,TRBV5-4,once,TRBD1,TGTGCCAGCAGCTCACGAGGGACAGGGGGACACTCTAGGCTTCAGTACTTC,CASSSRGTGGHSRLQYF
TRBJ1-1,13,TRBV28,NA,NA,TGTGCCAGCAGCTCCTCCGGGTTTAGTCAAGCTTTCTTT,CASSSSGFSQAFF
TRBJ2-7,12,TRBV2,NA,TRBD1,TGTGCCAGCCACAGGGGGGCCTGGGAGCAGTACTTC,CASHRGAWEQYF
TRBJ2-7,13,TRBV7-9,NA,NA,TGTGCCAGCAGCCGAGTTCAAGACTACGAGCAGTACTTC,CASSRVQDYEQYF
TRBJ1-5,14,TRBV28,NA,TRBD1,TGTGCCAGCAGTTCCCGACAGGGGAATCAGCCCCAGCATTTT,CASSSRQGNQPQHF
TRBJ1-2,14,TRBV2,NA,TRBD1,TGTGCCAGTAGAGGACAGGGTCAACACTATGGCTACACCTTC,CASRGQGQHYGYTF
TRBJ2-1,13,TRBV19,NA,NA,TGTGCCAGTAGTAAATCCAACTACAATGAGCAGTTCTTC,CASSKSNYNEQFF
TRBJ1-1,13,TRBV30,NA,NA,TGTGCCTGGAGTGTACAGGGACAAACTGAAGCTTTCTTT,CAWSVQGQTEAFF
TRBJ2-3,16,TRBV19,NA,TRBD2,TGTGCCAGTAGTCCCGGGACTAGCCTTAGCACAGATACGCAGTATTTT,CASSPGTSLSTDTQYF
TRBJ1-5,15,TRBV7-2,NA,NA,TGTGCCAGCAGTCCAGCTCAGGGGCGAAATCAGCCCCAGCATTTT,CASSPAQGRNQPQHF
TRBJ1-2,14,TRBV7-9,NA,NA,TGTTCCAGCAGTCCAGATCGGGGGGGCTATGGCTACACCTTC,CSSSPDRGGYGYTF